Below are 18 T cell receptor beta chains sequenced from a single sample in a study of beta chain features in type 1 diabetes. Regarding the study as a whole: Moderately but significantly shorter TCRB CDR3s were found in Type 1 diabetes patients in all four CD4+ subsets.

These receptors' targets are unknown. The authors reverse transcribed all of the isolated RNA, so sequencing captured expressed TCRB transcripts. TCRdb's copy holds only in-frame clones and misses some; the assay was immunoSEQ multiplex PCR. Among over 650,000 clones listed, around 15% were seen once. What was sequenced was naive CD4+ T cells from blood. Receptors originate from a man between 18 and 29 years old with type 1 diabetes.

In its sample, this clone was seen a few times. The genes are TRBV6-1 and TRBJ2-7; TRBD2 aligns across 12 bases. The CDR3 is 14 residues long. The germline CDR1 and CDR2 sequences are MNHNS and SASEGT. V shed 7 bases, J shed 3 bases, and the junction held 4 bases outside the gene matches. The CDR3 loop reads CASNGLAGIYEQYF. The CDR3 DNA follows: TGTGCCAGCAATGGACTAGCGGGGATCTACGAGCAGTACTTC.

This chain links TRBV10-3 with TRBJ2-1, with 7 nucleotides matching TRBD2. This CDR3 spans 14 amino acids. Trimming took 2 bases from V and 10 from J; bases not matched to a gene: 8. The germline V gene encodes CDR1 ENHRY and CDR2 SYGVKD. Here the CDR3 reads CAISEASGGVEQFF. The CDR3 DNA reads TGTGCCATCAGTGAGGCTAGCGGTGGGGTGGAGCAGTTCTTC.

The chain is built from TRBV7-9 and TRBJ1-2; D call uncertain. V lost 5 bases and J 3 bases, leaving 16 bases between the germline ends. Germline V CDR1 and CDR2: SEHNR, FQNEAQ (reference sequence). The CDR3 loop spans 15 amino acids. CDR3 sequence (DNA): TGTGCCAGCAGCCTCCCGGGGAGCCTTGACTATGGCTACACCTTC. Its protein is CASSLPGSLDYGYTF.

This clone turned up a few times. This chain uses TRBV28 with TRBJ2-7, with 9 bases that match TRBD1. J gave up 6 bases and V 11 bases, and 11 bases lay outside the gene matches. In germline, CDR1 is MDHEN, CDR2 SYDVKM. The CDR3 is 13 amino acids. The CDR3, as DNA: TGTGCCTGGCGGGGACAGGGATCGTCCGAGCAGTACTTC. This gives the protein CAWRGQGSSEQYF.

This clone showed up just a few times. This chain connects TRBV28 to TRBJ1-1; no clear D gene. The CDR3 consists of 10 residues. The V end lost 2 bases, the J end lost 8 bases, and 3 bases lay between the germline ends. The germline V gene encodes CDR1 MDHEN and CDR2 SYDVKM. CDR3 residues: CASSLKEAFF. In DNA, the CDR3 is TGTGCCAGCAGTTTAAAGGAAGCTTTCTTT. The full variable domain, in which reference TRBV28 and TRBJ1-1 provide the parts outside the CDR3, is DVKVTQSSRYLVKRTGEKVFLECVQDMDHENMFWYRQDPGLGLRLIYFSYDVKMKEKGDIPEGYSVSREKKERFSLILESASTNQTSMYLCASSLKEAFFGQGTRLTVV.

A few counts support this clone. The gene calls are TRBV14 and TRBJ2-7, with TRBD2 matching over 11 bases. Germline CDR1 and CDR2: SGHDN and FVKESK. There are 15 residues in the CDR3. With 2 bases clipped from V and 5 bases from J, the junction kept 5 bases outside the gene matches. The chain's CDR3 is CASSQTSGGWHEQYF. In nucleotides, the CDR3 is TGTGCCAGCAGCCAAACTAGCGGGGGATGGCACGAGCAGTACTTC.

The sample holds many counts of this clone. The rearrangement joins TRBV7-9 to TRBJ2-7, with 8 bases that match TRBD1. CDR1 is SEHNR and CDR2 is FQNEAQ in the germline V gene (reference sequence). This CDR3 is built from 14 residues. Germline trimming cut 7 bases from V and 3 bases from J; bases unmatched to any gene: 8. The CDR3 region is CASTLNRGNYEQYF. The DNA of the CDR3 is TGTGCCAGCACCCTAAACAGGGGGAACTACGAGCAGTACTTC.

This clone was detected only a few times. The V call is TRBV5-1, the J call TRBJ2-1; 11 bases line up with TRBD1. V dropped 4 bases and J dropped 0; count of bases not matched to a gene: 3. CDR1 and CDR2 from the germline V gene are SGHRS and YFSETQ. The CDR3 loop spans 16 amino acids. For the CDR3, the DNA is TGCGCCAGCAGCCGGGACAGGGGGAGCTCCTACAATGAGCAGTTCTTC. This sequence encodes CASSRDRGSSYNEQFF.

V and J are TRBV30 and TRBJ2-2; D not certain. Germline V lookup: CDR1 GTSNPN, CDR2 SVGIG (reference sequence). The CDR3 covers 13 residues. The V end was cut by 2 bases, the J end by 1 base, with 5 bases between. The CDR3 loop reads CAWSRMNTGELFF. The CDR3 nucleotides are TGTGCCTGGAGTAGAATGAACACCGGGGAGCTGTTTTTT. Full variable domain (missing parts from reference TRBV30 and TRBJ2-2): SQTIHQWPATLVQPVGSPLSLECTVEGTSNPNLYWYRQAAGRGLQLLFYSVGIGQISSEVPQNLSASRPQDRQFILSSKKLLLSDSGFYLCAWSRMNTGELFFGEGSRLTVL.

The genes are TRBV14 and TRBJ1-6, with D possibly TRBD1 on 6 matching bases. CDR1 is SGHDN and CDR2 is FVKESK in the germline V gene. The CDR3 length is 16 residues. The V end lost 5 bases, the J end lost 1 base, and 12 bases lay between the germline ends. The CDR3 DNA follows: TGTGCCAGCAGCGGAAGGGGGAGATCCTATAATTCACCCCTCCACTTT. Protein: CASSGRGRSYNSPLHF. The variable domain in full, with the rest retrieved from reference TRBV14 and TRBJ1-6, is EAGVTQFPSHSVIEKGQTVTLRCDPISGHDNLYWYRRVMGKEIKFLLHFVKESKQDESGMPNNRFLAERTGGTYSTLKVQPAELEDSGVYFCASSGRGRSYNSPLHFGNGTRLTVT.

This rearrangement joins TRBV9 to TRBJ2-2; no clear D gene. The CDR3 spans 13 residues. Between the trimmed V and J ends, which lost 0 bases and 4 bases, there was a span of 4 bases. The germline gives CDR1 SGDLS, CDR2 YYNGEE. As DNA, the CDR3 is TGTGCCAGCAGCGTAGGGTTCACCGGGGAGCTGTTTTTT. Amino acids: CASSVGFTGELFF.

A remark on this clone: Other nucleotide sequences from this sample produce the same CDR3. This chain uses TRBV7-2 with TRBJ1-1; D not resolved. With 1 base removed from V and 2 bases from J, the gap between germline ends came to 5 bases. Germline V lookup: CDR1 SGHTA, CDR2 FQGNSA. This CDR3 has 13 amino acids. The CDR3 region is CASSLDRNTEAFF. The CDR3 region has the DNA TGTGCCAGCAGCTTAGACAGAAACACTGAAGCTTTCTTT.

This clone was counted only a few times. The rearrangement links TRBV9 to TRBJ1-5; D not certain. Trimming shortened V by 4 bases and J by 2 bases, and 10 bases separated the two germline ends. This CDR3 has 14 residues. CDR1 is SGDLS and CDR2 is YYNGEE in the germline V gene. CDR3 residues: CASSPTVGNQPQHF. The CDR3 DNA is TGTGCCAGCAGCCCCACCGTGGGCAATCAGCCCCAGCATTTT.

The rearrangement joins TRBV7-8 to TRBJ1-6; D uncertain. The V end lost 5 bases, the J end lost 10 bases, and 18 bases lay between the germline ends. From germline, CDR1 is SGHVS and CDR2 FQNEAQ. The CDR3 length is 15 residues. CDR3 DNA sequence: TGTGCCAGCAGCCAAAGGGAGCCCCAGTGGTCACCCCTCCACTTT. Encoded protein: CASSQREPQWSPLHF.

There are a few counts of this clone. The chain carries TRBV6-4 and TRBJ2-5, with TRBD2 matching 11 bases. The germline CDR1 and CDR2 sequences are MRHNA and SNTAGT. The CDR3 covers 17 residues. V dropped 4 bases and J dropped 1; count of bases not matched to a gene: 8. The CDR3 coding sequence is TGTGCCAGCAGTGCCAAAACTAGCGGGGGCCTCCAAGAGACCCAGTACTTC. Amino acid sequence: CASSAKTSGGLQETQYF.

Only a few counts were recorded for this clone. This sequence joins TRBV4-3 and TRBJ2-2; D ambiguous. Trimming removed 0 bases at V and 3 bases at J, with 8 bases between. Germline V gene data show CDR1 as LGHNA and CDR2 as YSLEER. This CDR3 has 15 residues. CDR3 sequence reads: CASSQDYGYTGELFF. DNA of the CDR3: TGCGCCAGCAGCCAAGATTACGGGTACACCGGGGAGCTGTTTTTT.

This clone occurred many times. The V gene is TRBV21-1, the J gene TRBJ2-2. TRBV21-1 is a pseudogene locus. The CDR3 has 10 amino acids. For the CDR3, the DNA is TGTGCCAGCAGAGTCGGGGAGCTGTTTTTT. It encodes CASRVGELFF.

This clone has a handful of counts. This chain uses TRBV7-8 with TRBJ1-1, with 7 bases matching TRBD1. The CDR3 spans 16 residues. Trimming cost V 0 bases and J 3 bases; bases outside gene matches: 7. Germline V CDR1 and CDR2: SGHVS, FQNEAQ. The CDR3 nucleotides read TGTGCCAGCAGCTTAGCGACGTGGCAGGGGGACACTGAAGCTTTCTTT. Amino acids: CASSLATWQGDTEAFF.